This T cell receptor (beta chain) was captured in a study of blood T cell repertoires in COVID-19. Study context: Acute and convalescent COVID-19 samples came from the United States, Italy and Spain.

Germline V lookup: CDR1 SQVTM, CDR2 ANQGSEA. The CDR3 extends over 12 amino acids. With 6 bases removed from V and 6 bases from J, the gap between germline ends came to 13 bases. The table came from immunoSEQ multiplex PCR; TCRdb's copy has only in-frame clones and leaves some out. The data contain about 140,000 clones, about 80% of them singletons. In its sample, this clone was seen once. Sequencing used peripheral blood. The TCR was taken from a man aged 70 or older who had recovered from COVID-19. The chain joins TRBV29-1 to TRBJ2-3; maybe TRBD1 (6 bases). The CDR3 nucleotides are TGCAGCGTAAACAGGGTGGGGGATACGCAGTATTTT. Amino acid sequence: CSVNRVGDTQYF.